The 27 T cell receptor beta chains in this list originate from one sample, sequenced in a study of cytomegalovirus exposure and HLA in healthy donors. The PCR ran on 60 Vbeta and 13 Jbeta primers. Measured with immunoSEQ multiplex PCR; TCRdb has only the in-frame clones, and not every one. The sample lists 150,000 or so clones, around 82% occurring once. The sequenced material came from PBMCs. These receptors were collected from a male donor in good health and CMV-seronegative.

The V call is TRBV2, the J call TRBJ2-3, with TRBD2 matching 7 bases. Unmatched junction bases numbered 19, after V lost 7 bases and J lost 0 bases. Germline V gene lookup returns CDR1 SNHLY and CDR2 FYNNEI. This CDR3 region has 19 residues. CDR3 nucleotide sequence: TGTGCCAGCACCCCACCGGCGGGATCGAGCGGGACTAGCACAGATACGCAGTATTTT. Its protein is CASTPPAGSSGTSTDTQYF. The variable domain in full, with the rest retrieved from reference TRBV2 and TRBJ2-3, is EPEVTQTPSHQVTQMGQEVILRCVPISNHLYFYWYRQILGQKVEFLVSFYNNEISEKSEIFDDQFSVERPDGSNFTLKIRSTKLEDSAMYFCASTPPAGSSGTSTDTQYFGPGTRLTVL.

V and J are TRBV28 and TRBJ2-3; D is possibly TRBD1 (6 bases). V lost 5 bases and J lost 1, with 13 bases in between. Germline lookup yields CDR1 MDHEN and CDR2 SYDVKM. CDR3 length equals 15 residues. The chain's CDR3 is CASSPTGFRTDTQYF. The CDR3 DNA sequence: TGTGCCAGCAGTCCCACAGGGTTCCGCACAGATACGCAGTATTTT.

V and J are TRBV18 and TRBJ2-7; a weak D match, TRBD1 (7 bases). Looked up from germline, CDR1 is KGHSH and CDR2 is LQKENI. This CDR3 has 14 residues. V lost 4 bases and J 5 bases, leaving 15 bases between the germline ends. In DNA form, the CDR3 reads TGTGCCAGCTCACTCAAATCAGGGGGGAACGAGCAGTACTTC. Protein sequence: CASSLKSGGNEQYF.

The J gene is TRBJ2-4, the V gene TRBV5-4; D call uncertain. This CDR3 spans 14 amino acids. CDR1 is SGHNT and CDR2 is YYREEE in the germline V gene (reference sequence). V was pared by 5 bases and J by 3 bases, with 12 bases between. CDR3 region: CASSRKLDKNIQYF. For the CDR3, the DNA is TGTGCCAGCAGTCGAAAGCTCGACAAAAACATTCAGTACTTC.

The chain recombines TRBV28 with TRBJ2-7; TRBD1 matches 10 bases. The V and J ends lost 5 bases and 5 bases, in that order; junction bases with no gene match: 6. There are 14 residues in the CDR3. Germline lookup yields CDR1 MDHEN and CDR2 SYDVKM. The CDR3 nucleotides read TGTGCCAGCAGTCTGACAGGGGGCGGACACGAGCAGTACTTC. Protein product: CASSLTGGGHEQYF.

This chain joins TRBV28 and TRBJ2-3; the match to TRBD2 covers 12 bases. Germline loops: CDR1 MDHEN, CDR2 SYDVKM. V lost 8 bases, J lost 4 bases, and 22 bases stayed unmatched. This CDR3 spans 20 amino acids. The CDR3: CASRSHLLLAGGPFSDTQYF. The DNA for the CDR3 is TGTGCCAGCCGTTCCCACCTTTTACTAGCGGGAGGCCCATTTTCAGATACGCAGTATTTT.

This chain connects TRBV5-1 to TRBJ2-1; D perhaps matches TRBD1 (6 bases). The CDR3 is 17 residues long. V was trimmed by 0 bases and J by 10 bases, leaving 23 bases between them. The V gene's germline CDR1 is SGHRS and CDR2 YFSETQ. In DNA form, the CDR3 reads TGCGCCAGCAGCTTGGGGGATGACAGGCCGCCTGCGTTCGAGCAGTTCTTC. Its protein product is CASSLGDDRPPAFEQFF.

The rearrangement joins TRBV29-1 to TRBJ2-7; TRBD2 agrees at 7 bases. CDR3 length: 15 residues. The germline CDR1 and CDR2 sequences are SQVTM and ANQGSEA. V shed 6 bases and J 4 bases; nucleotides not matched to a gene: 15. The CDR3 DNA sequence: TGCAGCGTCCGGCTTCTGGCGGGAGCGCATTACGAGCAGTACTTC. Its translation: CSVRLLAGAHYEQYF.

This chain uses TRBV4-2 with TRBJ1-4; a weak D match, TRBD1 (5 bases). Germline CDR1 is LGHNA and CDR2 is YNFKEQ. V was shortened by 4 bases and J by 3 bases, with 24 bases between the two germline ends. This CDR3 region has 19 residues. The CDR3 nucleotides are TGTGCCAGCAGCCCGCGGGGCAGACTCGAGGTTGCAGCTAATGAAAAACTGTTTTTT. Amino acids: CASSPRGRLEVAANEKLFF.

The CDR3 loop reads CSASRVAEQFF. CDR3 coding DNA: TGCAGTGCTAGCAGGGTTGCTGAGCAGTTCTTC. The chain employs TRBV20-1 and TRBJ2-1, with D perhaps TRBD1 (5 bases). Per the germline V gene, CDR1 is DFQATT and CDR2 is SNEGSKA (reference sequence). The germline V and J ends were trimmed by 3 bases and 9 bases, with 9 bases remaining between them. The CDR3 extends over 11 amino acids.

The count of this clone is one. J is TRBJ1-1 and V is TRBV9, with 8 nucleotides matching TRBD1. The CDR3 runs 15 residues. The V segment lost 1 base and the J segment 4 bases; nucleotides outside the gene matches: 6. In germline, CDR1 is SGDLS, CDR2 YYNGEE. The CDR3, as DNA: TGTGCCAGCAGCGTATCTACAGGGGGAATCACTGAAGCTTTCTTT. Translated: CASSVSTGGITEAFF.

V and J are TRBV7-9 and TRBJ2-1; D is unresolved. Germline V gene data show CDR1 as SEHNR and CDR2 as FQNEAQ (reference sequence). This CDR3 region has 12 residues. The V gene lost 0 bases and the J gene lost 8 bases, with 5 bases spanning the gap. The CDR3 spells CASSLASDEQFF. The CDR3 nucleotides read TGTGCCAGCAGCTTAGCATCGGATGAGCAGTTCTTC. The entire variable domain, with the rest obtained from reference TRBV7-9 and TRBJ2-1, is as follows: DTGVSQNPRHKITKRGQNVTFRCDPISEHNRLYWYRQTLGQGPEFLTYFQNEAQLEKSRLLSDRFSAERPKGSFSTLEIQRTEQGDSAMYLCASSLASDEQFFGPGTRLTVL.

The chain carries TRBV19 and TRBJ2-7, with TRBD2 matching over 9 bases. The V and J ends lost 6 bases and 4 bases, in that order; junction bases with no gene match: 7. This CDR3 has 14 amino acids. Germline-derived CDR1 and CDR2 are LNHDA and SQIVND (reference sequence). CDR3 in DNA: TGTGCCAGTAGCACGACTAGCGGAGGGTACGAGCAGTACTTC. Translation: CASSTTSGGYEQYF. Drawing the rest from reference TRBV19 and TRBJ2-7, the complete variable domain is DGGITQSPKYLFRKEGQNVTLSCEQNLNHDAMYWYRQDPGQGLRLIYYSQIVNDFQKGDIAEGYSVSREKKESFPLTVTSAQKNPTAFYLCASSTTSGGYEQYFGPGTRLTVT.

V gene TRBV11-2 combines with J gene TRBJ2-7, with 7 nucleotides matching TRBD2. In germline, CDR1 is SGHAT, CDR2 FQNNGV. This CDR3 is 16 amino acids long. V lost 1 base to trimming and J lost 3 bases; unmatched junction nucleotides: 9. The CDR3 DNA sequence: TGTGCCAGCAGCTTAGCCCCAAGCGGGGTTAACTACGAGCAGTACTTC. This codes for CASSLAPSGVNYEQYF. Complete variable domain (other parts from reference TRBV11-2 and TRBJ2-7): EAGVAQSPRYKIIEKRQSVAFWCNPISGHATLYWYQQILGQGPKLLIQFQNNGVVDDSQLPKDRFSAERLKGVDSTLKIQPAKLEDSAVYLCASSLAPSGVNYEQYFGPGTRLTVT.

This clone has just a few counts. The chain combines TRBV19 with TRBJ2-2; 8 bases align to TRBD2. Losses at the gene ends were 4 bases for V and 4 bases for J; bases not matched to a gene: 11. The V gene's germline CDR1 is LNHDA and CDR2 SQIVND (reference sequence). This CDR3 is 17 amino acids long. In DNA, the CDR3 is TGTGCCAGTAGTAGCGGAGGGACTAGTTTGGCCACCGGGGAGCTGTTTTTT. Its translation is CASSSGGTSLATGELFF.

The V call is TRBV12-5, the J call TRBJ2-7; no firm D call. Germline-derived CDR1 and CDR2 are LGHNT and FRNRAP. CDR3 length: 17 residues. V gave up 1 base and J gave up 4 bases, with 20 bases separating them. CDR3 sequence reads: CASGLAQHPEVPYEQYF. DNA for the CDR3: TGTGCTAGTGGTTTGGCGCAGCATCCTGAGGTTCCTTACGAGCAGTACTTC.

This chain connects TRBV7-2 to TRBJ2-7; 11 bases align to TRBD1. This CDR3 contains 15 residues. Germline-derived CDR1 and CDR2 are SGHTA and FQGNSA. Losses at the gene ends were 1 base for V and 3 bases for J; bases not matched to a gene: 2. The DNA of the CDR3 is TGTGCCAGCAGCTTAGTCGGGACAGGGGGCTACGAGCAGTACTTC. Protein: CASSLVGTGGYEQYF.

The chain carries TRBV4-2 and TRBJ2-5, with D unclear. The J call may not be correct, given that the DNA end is closer to TRBJ2-7. Germline assignment: CDR1 LGHNA and CDR2 YNFKEQ. There are 12 residues in the CDR3. The CDR3 loop reads CASRGTGYEQYF. CDR3 in DNA: TGTGCCAGCAGGGGCACCGGCTACGAGCAGTACTTC.

This clone was counted a few times. The CDR3 spells CATLKAGLYNEQFF. Written as DNA, the CDR3 is TGTGCCACCTTAAAAGCGGGGCTATACAATGAGCAGTTCTTC. This chain uses TRBV5-4 with TRBJ2-1, with 7 bases lining up with TRBD2. Germline CDR1 is SGHNT and CDR2 is YYREEE (reference sequence). Trimming at V came to 9 bases and at J to 4 bases, leaving 10 bases not matched to a gene. The CDR3 is made up of 14 amino acids.

This sequence joins TRBV19 and TRBJ2-1; 8 nucleotides agree with TRBD1. CDR3 length: 15 residues. The germline V gene encodes CDR1 LNHDA and CDR2 SQIVND (reference sequence). Germline trimming cut 5 bases from V and 1 base from J; bases unmatched to any gene: 4. The CDR3: CASSARQGSYNEQFF. In nucleotides, the CDR3 is TGTGCCAGTAGTGCCCGACAGGGGTCCTACAATGAGCAGTTCTTC.

The chain carries TRBV7-6 and TRBJ2-7, with a possible D match to TRBD1 (6 bases). Germline lookup yields CDR1 SGHVS and CDR2 FNYEAQ. This CDR3 spans 18 amino acids. Trimming left V 0 bases short and J 2 bases short, with 20 bases between. The CDR3 DNA reads as TGTGCCAGCAGCTTAGCGGGAATGGGGGCAGGGGCCACCTACGAGCAGTACTTC. As protein: CASSLAGMGAGATYEQYF.

The chain joins TRBV5-5 to TRBJ2-7; 11 nucleotides line up with TRBD1. This CDR3 region has 15 residues. Germline CDR1 is SGHKS and CDR2 is YYEKEE (reference sequence). The trim removed 4 bases at V and 4 bases at J, leaving 7 bases unmatched. The CDR3 DNA sequence: TGTGCCAGCAGCAGGCCGGGACAGGGGGTGTACGAGCAGTACTTC. Protein product: CASSRPGQGVYEQYF.

The chain links TRBV10-3 to TRBJ2-1; D gene ambiguous. Germline values: CDR1 ENHRY, CDR2 SYGVKD. This CDR3 has 12 residues. V shed 5 bases and J shed 6 bases, with 8 bases lying between them. The CDR3 nucleotides read TGTGCCATCAGTCTGGAGCGCAATGAGCAGTTCTTC. This gives the protein CAISLERNEQFF.

Only one count was recorded for this clone. CDR3 in amino acids: CASSLEPNQPQHF. The CDR3 DNA follows: TGCGCCAGCAGCTTGGAGCCCAATCAGCCCCAGCATTTT. The rearrangement links TRBV5-1 to TRBJ1-5; the D is unclear. Looked up from germline, CDR1 is SGHRS and CDR2 is YFSETQ. CDR3 length: 13 residues. Trimming took off 0 bases at V and 3 bases at J, with 4 bases between the two ends.

The chain is built from TRBV10-3 and TRBJ1-1; the match to TRBD1 covers 9 bases. This CDR3 comprises 16 residues. Germline V gene sequence: CDR1 ENHRY, CDR2 SYGVKD. Germline trimming cut 6 bases from V and 1 base from J; bases unmatched to any gene: 9. As DNA, the CDR3 is TGTGCCATCAGCAATCGAATGGGACAGGGGAACACTGAAGCTTTCTTT. Protein: CAISNRMGQGNTEAFF.

The rearrangement links TRBV9 to TRBJ2-1, with 9 bases aligning to TRBD2. The germline V gene has CDR1 SGDLS and CDR2 YYNGEE. Trimming removed 3 bases from V and 2 bases from J; junction bases left unmatched: 3. The CDR3 runs 15 residues. The CDR3 nucleotides read TGTGCCAGCAGCGCGACTAGCGGAGCCTACAATGAGCAGTTCTTC. Translated: CASSATSGAYNEQFF.

The gene calls are TRBV7-2 and TRBJ2-2; D remains unclear. Germline CDR1 SGHTA, CDR2 FQGNSA. V was trimmed by 5 bases and J by 6 bases, leaving 16 bases between them. The CDR3 has 15 residues. The CDR3 is CASSPSGYNPGELFF. The CDR3 DNA follows: TGTGCCAGCAGCCCATCGGGTTACAATCCCGGGGAGCTGTTTTTT. Complete variable domain (other parts from reference TRBV7-2 and TRBJ2-2): GAGVSQSPSNKVTEKGKDVELRCDPISGHTALYWYRQSLGQGLEFLIYFQGNSAPDKSGLPSDRFSAERTGGSVSTLTIQRTQQEDSAVYLCASSPSGYNPGELFFGEGSRLTVL.